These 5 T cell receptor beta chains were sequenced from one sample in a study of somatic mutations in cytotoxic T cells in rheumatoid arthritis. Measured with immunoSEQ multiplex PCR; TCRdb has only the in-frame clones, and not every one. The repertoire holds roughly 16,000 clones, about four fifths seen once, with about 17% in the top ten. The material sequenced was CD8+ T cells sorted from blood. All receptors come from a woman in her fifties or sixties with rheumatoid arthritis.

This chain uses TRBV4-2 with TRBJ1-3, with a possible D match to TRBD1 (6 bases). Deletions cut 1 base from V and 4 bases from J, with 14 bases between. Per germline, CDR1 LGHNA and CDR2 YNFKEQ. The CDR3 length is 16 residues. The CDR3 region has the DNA TGTGCCAGCAGCCAAGCCGCTGTGGGACAAGGAAACACCATATATTTT. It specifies CASSQAAVGQGNTIYF.

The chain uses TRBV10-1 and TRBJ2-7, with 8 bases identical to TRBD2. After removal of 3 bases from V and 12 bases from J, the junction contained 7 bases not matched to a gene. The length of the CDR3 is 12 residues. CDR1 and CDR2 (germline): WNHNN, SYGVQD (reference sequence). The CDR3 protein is CASSEPGAGGYF. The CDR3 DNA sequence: TGCGCCAGCAGTGAACCCGGGGCGGGAGGGTACTTC.

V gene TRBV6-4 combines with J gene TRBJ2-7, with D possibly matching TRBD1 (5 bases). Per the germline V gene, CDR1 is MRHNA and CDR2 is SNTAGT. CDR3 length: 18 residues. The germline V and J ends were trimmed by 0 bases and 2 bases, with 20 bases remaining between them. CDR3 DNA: TGTGCCAGCAGTGACTCGATTGAGGCTCACAGGAGTACCTACGAGCAGTACTTC. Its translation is CASSDSIEAHRSTYEQYF.

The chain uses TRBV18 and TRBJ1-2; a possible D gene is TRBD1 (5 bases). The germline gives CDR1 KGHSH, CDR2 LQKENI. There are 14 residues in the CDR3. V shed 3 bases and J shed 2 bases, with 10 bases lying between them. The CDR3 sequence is CASSPSGSNYGYTF. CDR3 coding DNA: TGTGCCAGCTCACCCTCAGGGTCCAACTATGGCTACACCTTC.

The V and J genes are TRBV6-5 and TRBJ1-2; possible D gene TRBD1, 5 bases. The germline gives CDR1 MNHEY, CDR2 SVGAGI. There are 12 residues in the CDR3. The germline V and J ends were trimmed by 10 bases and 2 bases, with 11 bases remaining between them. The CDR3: CAIGGGNYGYTF. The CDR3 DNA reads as TGTGCCATTGGGGGGGGGAACTATGGCTACACCTTC.